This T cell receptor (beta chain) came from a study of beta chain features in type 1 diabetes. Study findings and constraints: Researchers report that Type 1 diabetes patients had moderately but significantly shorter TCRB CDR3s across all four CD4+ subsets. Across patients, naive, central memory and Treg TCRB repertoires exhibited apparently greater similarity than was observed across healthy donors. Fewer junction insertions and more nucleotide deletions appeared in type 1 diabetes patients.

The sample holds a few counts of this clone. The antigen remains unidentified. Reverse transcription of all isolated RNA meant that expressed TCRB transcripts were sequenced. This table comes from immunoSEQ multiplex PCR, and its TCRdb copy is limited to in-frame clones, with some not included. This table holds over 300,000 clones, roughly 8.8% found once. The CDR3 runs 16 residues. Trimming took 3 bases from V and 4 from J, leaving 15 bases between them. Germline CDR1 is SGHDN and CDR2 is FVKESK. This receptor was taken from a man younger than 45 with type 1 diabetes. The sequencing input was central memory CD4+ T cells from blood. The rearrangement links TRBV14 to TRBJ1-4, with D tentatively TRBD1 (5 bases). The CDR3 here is CASSQQLGTVNEKLFF. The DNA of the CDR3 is TGTGCCAGCAGCCAGCAACTCGGGACGGTTAATGAAAAACTGTTTTTT.